This T cell receptor beta chain derives from a study of tumor-infiltrating lymphocytes in primary liver carcinoma. In the study overall: Yields of productive TCRbeta reads ranged from roughly 3.5 to 7.5 million per sample and were similar across tissue types.

Germline values: CDR1 MGHRA, CDR2 YSYEKL. The CDR3 sequence is 15 residues long. J was trimmed by 14 bases and V by 4 bases; bases with no gene match: 17. Production of TCR beta cDNA used roughly 480 ng total RNA together with a constant-region primer. TCR beta libraries came from three nested multiplex PCR rounds using slightly modified ARM-PCR. Forward primers for TRBV1-TRBV30 and a C-beta reverse primer served the first two PCR rounds, at 10 cycles each. TCRdb itself ran the multiplex PCR reads through MiXCR, one entry per CDR3 protein. The table has about 200,000 distinct CDR3 sequences, roughly two thirds seen once. This clonotype was recorded a few times. Germline DNA was also extracted, and blood RNA was taken from unsorted whole blood.

The sequence came from a woman aged 55-69 years with primary liver carcinoma and hepatitis B virus infection. Sample: peripheral blood. This sequence joins TRBV4-1 and TRBJ2-3; 8 bases map to TRBD1. This CDR3 is CASSPSDRDDPVAYF. The CDR3 DNA reads as TGCGCCAGCAGCCCCTCGGACAGGGATGACCCCGTTGCGTATTTT.